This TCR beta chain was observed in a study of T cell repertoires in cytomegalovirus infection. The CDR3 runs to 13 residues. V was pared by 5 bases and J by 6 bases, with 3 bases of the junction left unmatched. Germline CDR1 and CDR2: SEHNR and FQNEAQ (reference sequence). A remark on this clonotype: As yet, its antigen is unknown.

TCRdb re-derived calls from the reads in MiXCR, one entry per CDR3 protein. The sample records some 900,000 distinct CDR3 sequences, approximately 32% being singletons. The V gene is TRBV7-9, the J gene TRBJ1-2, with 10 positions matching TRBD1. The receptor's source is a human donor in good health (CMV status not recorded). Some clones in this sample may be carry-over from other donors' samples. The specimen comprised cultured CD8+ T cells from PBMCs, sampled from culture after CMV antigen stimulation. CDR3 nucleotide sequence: TGTGCCAGCAGCACGACAGGGGGCAATGGCTACACCTTC. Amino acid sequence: CASSTTGGNGYTF.